The 27 T cell receptor beta chains below were found in one sample sequenced in a study of monozygotic twins with inflammatory bowel disease. TCRdb re-analyzed the 5' RACE reads; it lists each CDR3 protein once, without DNA. The ten top clones account for about 2%, within a sample of more than 100,000 distinct CDR3 sequences. The sequenced material came from blood. The receptors stem from a human donor with ulcerative colitis or Crohn's disease, or a healthy co-twin of an affected twin (not recorded which).

The V and J genes are TRBV12-3 or TRBV12-4 and TRBJ2-1; the D gene TCRdb calls, TRBD2, cannot be checked with no DNA. CDR3 size: 19 residues. The CDR3 sequence: CASTPRTSGSKSSNNEQFF.

The chain uses TRBV6-2 or TRBV6-3 and TRBJ1-6; TCRdb gives TRBD1 as the D gene, but with no DNA this cannot be confirmed. Germline CDR1 MNHEY, CDR2 SVGEGT. The CDR3 is 13 amino acids. The CDR3 loop is CASFDRLRSPLHF.

This chain joins TRBV18 and TRBJ1-2; TCRdb calls TRBD1, which cannot be checked without DNA. The CDR3 runs to 15 residues. In germline, CDR1 is KGHSH, CDR2 LQKENI. The CDR3 region is CASSPPGQGFHGYTF.

CDR3 region: CAIWAGGLGSYNEQFF. The chain joins TRBV10-3 to TRBJ2-1; as DNA is missing, the TRBD1 call by TCRdb cannot be tested. The CDR3 extends over 16 amino acids. Germline loops: CDR1 ENHRY, CDR2 SYGVKD.

This chain connects TRBV7-9 to TRBJ2-7; TCRdb reports TRBD2, a call that lacks DNA to check it against. CDR1 and CDR2 from the germline V gene are SEHNR and FQNEAQ (reference sequence). The CDR3 covers 13 residues. Here the CDR3 reads CASSPPNLYEQYF.

The chain is built from TRBV10-3 and TRBJ1-4; absent DNA, TCRdb's TRBD1 call cannot be checked. Germline V gene sequence: CDR1 ENHRY, CDR2 SYGVKD. CDR3 length: 14 residues. CDR3 sequence reads: CATSLRDTREKLFF.

The gene calls are TRBV12-3 or TRBV12-4 and TRBJ2-3; the D gene TCRdb calls, TRBD2, cannot be checked with no DNA. This CDR3 comprises 19 residues. CDR3: CASSASPWLAGGPSDTQYF.

The gene calls are TRBV20-1 and TRBJ2-4; the TCRdb call, TRBD2, lacks DNA for checking. Germline V CDR1 and CDR2: DFQATT, SNEGSKA (reference sequence). The CDR3 covers 14 residues. CDR3 sequence reads: CSARREGLINIQYF.

This chain uses TRBV6-5 with TRBJ1-1; TCRdb's D call, TRBD1, is unchecked because there is no DNA. Germline assignment: CDR1 MNHEY and CDR2 SVGAGI. This CDR3 is built from 12 residues. CDR3 region: CASGAGNTEAFF.

The CDR3 sequence is CASSLEQLYNNEQFF. The chain carries TRBV5-1 and TRBJ2-1. The V gene's germline CDR1 is SGHRS and CDR2 YFSETQ. The CDR3 loop spans 15 amino acids.

The chain recombines TRBV5-1 with TRBJ2-7; TCRdb lists TRBD1, though no DNA is available to test this call. This CDR3 comprises 15 residues. Germline lookup yields CDR1 SGHRS and CDR2 YFSETQ. This chain's CDR3 is CASSWGTGIVYEQYF.

The rearrangement uses TRBV7-8 and TRBJ2-5. This CDR3 comprises 14 residues. The germline CDR1 and CDR2 sequences are SGHVS and FQNEAQ. The CDR3 is CASRKAYSQETQYF.

The chain combines TRBV5-4 with TRBJ2-5; TCRdb returns TRBD1, unconfirmable since there is no DNA. Germline CDR1 reads SGHNT; CDR2 reads YYREEE (reference sequence). This CDR3 comprises 14 residues. The CDR3 protein is CASSTQGAGETQYF.

The chain recombines TRBV20-1 with TRBJ1-6; TCRdb calls TRBD1, which cannot be checked without DNA. The CDR3 runs 15 residues. CDR1 DFQATT and CDR2 SNEGSKA come from the germline V gene (reference sequence). CDR3 sequence reads: CSATIRQGLNSPLHF.

The chain links TRBV29-1 to TRBJ2-7. Germline CDR1 SQVTM, CDR2 ANQGSEA. This CDR3 region has 14 residues. CDR3 sequence reads: CSVERVQGSYEQYF.

The V and J genes are TRBV5-6 and TRBJ1-3. Looked up from germline, CDR1 is SGHDT and CDR2 is YYEEEE. This CDR3 comprises 13 residues. CDR3 residues: CASSLKGGNTIYF.

The V call is TRBV27, the J call TRBJ2-1; the D gene TCRdb calls, TRBD1, cannot be checked with no DNA. The CDR3 runs to 13 residues. The germline gives CDR1 MNHEY, CDR2 SMNVEV (reference sequence). CDR3: CASTLSGGREQFF.

The chain has TRBV18 and TRBJ2-2; with no DNA, the TCRdb D assignment of TRBD2 cannot be verified. Per the germline V gene, CDR1 is KGHSH and CDR2 is LQKENI. There are 19 residues in the CDR3. The CDR3: CASSPTCPGTSLNTGELFF.

The chain recombines TRBV27 with TRBJ1-1. Germline V gives CDR1 MNHEY, CDR2 SMNVEV (reference sequence). This CDR3 contains 14 residues. The chain's CDR3 is CASSLWGGKAEAFF.

The V and J genes are TRBV12-3 or TRBV12-4 and TRBJ2-5; TCRdb picks TRBD1, but there is no DNA to check that call. CDR3 length equals 15 residues. CDR3 sequence: CASSARRQGQETQYF.

The chain combines TRBV4-1 with TRBJ1-5; the D call from TCRdb, TRBD1, cannot be confirmed without DNA. The CDR3 is 16 residues long. Germline loops: CDR1 MGHRA, CDR2 YSYEKL. The CDR3 spells CASSQAPGTVNQPQHF.

The rearrangement links TRBV20-1 to TRBJ1-2; the TCRdb call, TRBD1, lacks DNA for checking. CDR3 length: 17 amino acids. From germline, CDR1 is DFQATT and CDR2 SNEGSKA (reference sequence). The CDR3 sequence: CSALSGAAGQGDYGYTF.

The chain uses TRBV5-1 and TRBJ2-7; lacking DNA, the TRBD2 call made by TCRdb goes unchecked. CDR3 size: 15 residues. From germline, CDR1 is SGHRS and CDR2 YFSETQ. The CDR3 region is CASSPGLSYSYEQYF.

This chain connects TRBV20-1 to TRBJ2-5; TCRdb reports TRBD2, a call that lacks DNA to check it against. The length of the CDR3 is 13 residues. Germline V gene sequence: CDR1 DFQATT, CDR2 SNEGSKA (reference sequence). CDR3 amino acids: CSAKTKNQETQYF.

The chain has TRBV7-9 and TRBJ2-7; TCRdb lists TRBD1, though no DNA is available to test this call. This CDR3 has 15 amino acids. Per germline, CDR1 SEHNR and CDR2 FQNEAQ (reference sequence). The CDR3: CASSLTAPRRDEQYF.

The rearrangement joins TRBV7-2 to TRBJ2-7; TCRdb outputs TRBD1, but without DNA this stays unchecked. The CDR3 is made up of 15 amino acids. Germline assignment: CDR1 SGHTA and CDR2 FQGNSA. This CDR3 is CASSADRRVTYEQYF.

V usage is TRBV29-1 and J usage is TRBJ2-5; TCRdb returns TRBD2, unconfirmable since there is no DNA. The V gene's germline CDR1 is SQVTM and CDR2 ANQGSEA. This CDR3 spans 14 amino acids. The CDR3 sequence: CSVGTSGEQETQYF.